This TCR beta chain was captured in a study of naive and memory T cell subsets. Regarding the study as a whole: Possibly reflecting memory cells re-expressing CD45RA, a few larger clonotypes occurred in naive repertoires, especially CD8.

Both TRBC1 and TRBC2 were covered by a beta constant-region primer of two equimolar oligonucleotides. Ligated cDNA was amplified by four rounds of PCR with nested alpha and beta constant-region primers and SP2. A 12-nucleotide UMI and the SP2 primer were added to the cDNA 3' end by oligonucleotide ligation. TCRdb independently ran MiXCR on the UMI-ligation and nested PCR reads; one entry per CDR3 protein. The profile shows under 150,000 distinct CDR3 sequences, about a fifth of them singletons. CDR3 length: 14 residues. In germline, CDR1 is MDHEN, CDR2 SYDVKM. Cells stained for CD3, CD4, CD8, CD45RA and CD27 were sorted into four subsets. Concerning this clonotype: No antigen is known for it. A read error may account for a junction end that differs from germline.

V usage is TRBV28 and J usage is TRBJ2-7, with D possibly TRBD2 on 6 matching bases. Specimen: naive CD8+ T cells from blood. The TCR comes from a human donor in good health. CDR3 bases: TGTGCCAGCAGGCCCCGGGGGAACAGCCCAAGTACCTCCTTC. Translation: CASRPRGNSPSTSF.